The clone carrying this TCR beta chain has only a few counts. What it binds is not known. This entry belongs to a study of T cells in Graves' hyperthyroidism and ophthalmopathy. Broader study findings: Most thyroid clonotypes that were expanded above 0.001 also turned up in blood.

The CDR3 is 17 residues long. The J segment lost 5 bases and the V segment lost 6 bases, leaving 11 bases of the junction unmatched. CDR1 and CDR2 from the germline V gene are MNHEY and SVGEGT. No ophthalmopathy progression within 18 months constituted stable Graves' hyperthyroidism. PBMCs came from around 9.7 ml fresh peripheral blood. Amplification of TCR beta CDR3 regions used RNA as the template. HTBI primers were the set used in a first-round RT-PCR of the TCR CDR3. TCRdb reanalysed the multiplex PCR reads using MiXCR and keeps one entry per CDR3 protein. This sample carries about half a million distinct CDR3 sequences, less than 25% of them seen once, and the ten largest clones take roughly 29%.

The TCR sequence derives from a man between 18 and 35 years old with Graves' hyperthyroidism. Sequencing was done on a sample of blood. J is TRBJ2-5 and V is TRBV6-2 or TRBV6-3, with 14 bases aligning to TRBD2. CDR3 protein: CASSDLGTSGSGETQYF. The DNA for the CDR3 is TGTGCCAGCAGCGACCTCGGGACTAGCGGGAGCGGTGAGACCCAGTACTTC.